These 21 T cell receptor beta chains originate from one sample sequenced in a study of blood T cell repertoires in COVID-19. Profiled with immunoSEQ multiplex PCR; TCRdb holds only in-frame clones, not every one. The table has about 410,000 clones, roughly 88% seen once; the top ten hold approximately 1.5%. Sequencing input: peripheral blood. The source is a woman aged 25 to 39 with active or convalescent COVID-19.

The chain links TRBV19 to TRBJ2-5; 8 bases are a match to TRBD2. The junction had 7 bases not matched to a gene; V was cut back by 3 bases and J by 1 base. Per germline, CDR1 LNHDA and CDR2 SQIVND (reference sequence). The CDR3 runs 16 residues. CDR3 sequence reads: CASSIFSGESQETQYF. As DNA, the CDR3 is TGTGCCAGTAGTATCTTTAGCGGGGAAAGCCAAGAGACCCAGTACTTC.

The genes are TRBV29-1 and TRBJ2-1; possibly TRBD1 for D (5 bases). Germline V gives CDR1 SQVTM, CDR2 ANQGSEA. V lost 5 bases to trimming and J lost 8 bases, with 16 bases between them. The CDR3 spans 13 residues. This CDR3 is CSVKQGAADEQFF. CDR3 bases: TGCAGCGTTAAGCAAGGGGCCGCGGATGAGCAGTTCTTC.

The chain has TRBV7-8 and TRBJ1-1, with TRBD1 identical over 10 bases. The CDR3 is 15 amino acids. Looked up from germline, CDR1 is SGHVS and CDR2 is FQNEAQ. With V trimmed by 5 bases and J by 0 bases, 3 bases remained unmatched. DNA for the CDR3: TGTGCCAGCAGCGGGACAGGGGTGATGAACACTGAAGCTTTCTTT. Amino acid sequence: CASSGTGVMNTEAFF.

This clone was seen only once. The J gene is TRBJ1-5, the V gene TRBV19; D gene ambiguous. V gave up 8 bases and J gave up 2 bases, with 10 bases separating them. Germline-derived CDR1 and CDR2 are LNHDA and SQIVND (reference sequence). This CDR3 has 13 residues. In DNA, the CDR3 is TGTGCCAGTCGAATCGGGGGCAATCAGCCCCAGCATTTT. Translated, it gives CASRIGGNQPQHF.

The chain recombines TRBV4-1 with TRBJ2-6, with D perhaps TRBD2 (6 bases). Trimming took 3 bases from V and 0 from J, leaving 9 bases between them. The CDR3 has 16 residues. CDR1 and CDR2 (germline): MGHRA, YSYEKL. CDR3 bases: TGCGCCAGCAGCCAGCCGGGGGTCTCTGGGGCCAACGTCCTGACTTTC. Translated: CASSQPGVSGANVLTF.

The genes are TRBV7-9 and TRBJ2-2; 7 nucleotides align to TRBD2. The CDR3 covers 15 residues. Losses at the gene ends were 1 base for V and 7 bases for J; bases not matched to a gene: 6. Germline V gives CDR1 SEHNR, CDR2 FQNEAQ (reference sequence). The CDR3 nucleotides read TGTGCCAGCAGCTTAGAAAGACTAGCAGTCGGGGAGCTGTTTTTT. This codes for CASSLERLAVGELFF. The whole variable domain, remainder taken from reference TRBV7-9 and TRBJ2-2, is DTGVSQNPRHKITKRGQNVTFRCDPISEHNRLYWYRQTLGQGPEFLTYFQNEAQLEKSRLLSDRFSAERPKGSFSTLEIQRTEQGDSAMYLCASSLERLAVGELFFGEGSRLTVL.

The chain is built from TRBV27 and TRBJ2-1; no definite D call. Germline V gene sequence: CDR1 MNHEY, CDR2 SMNVEV (reference sequence). V was trimmed by 5 bases and J by 6 bases, leaving 14 bases between them. This CDR3 contains 14 residues. The CDR3 is CASSPLPGPNEQFF. CDR3 DNA sequence: TGTGCCAGCAGTCCCCTTCCTGGGCCCAATGAGCAGTTCTTC.

The rearrangement joins TRBV19 to TRBJ2-2, with 8 bases lining up with TRBD2. The germline V gene has CDR1 LNHDA and CDR2 SQIVND (reference sequence). Trimming took 5 bases from V and 0 from J; bases not matched to a gene: 14. The CDR3 is 19 residues long. The DNA of the CDR3 is TGTGCCAGTAGTCTGCTAGCGGGCCGGAGCGGCGCGAACACCGGGGAGCTGTTTTTT. As protein: CASSLLAGRSGANTGELFF. The whole variable domain, filled in from reference TRBV19 and TRBJ2-2, reads DGGITQSPKYLFRKEGQNVTLSCEQNLNHDAMYWYRQDPGQGLRLIYYSQIVNDFQKGDIAEGYSVSREKKESFPLTVTSAQKNPTAFYLCASSLLAGRSGANTGELFFGEGSRLTVL.

The chain uses TRBV3-1 (or the pseudogene TRBV3-2) and TRBJ2-1, with a tentative D call TRBD2 (6 bases). This CDR3 spans 16 amino acids. V dropped 0 bases and J dropped 8 bases, with 17 bases sitting between them. Germline values: CDR1 LGHDT, CDR2 YNNKEL (reference sequence). Written as DNA, the CDR3 is TGTGCCAGCAGCCAAGATGTGCTAGGGACTCTCCATGAGCAGTTCTTC. Translating gives CASSQDVLGTLHEQFF.

V usage is TRBV27 and J usage is TRBJ2-1, with 14 bases identical to TRBD2. Germline CDR1 MNHEY, CDR2 SMNVEV (reference sequence). V lost 5 bases and J lost 12; bases outside the gene matches: 15. There are 17 residues in the CDR3. The CDR3 nucleotides read TGTGCCAGCAGTCCATTACAGGGACTAGCGGGAGATGCGAGGCAGTTCTTC. Its protein product is CASSPLQGLAGDARQFF.

This clone turned up a few times. CDR3 residues: CASSKCRTGQHYSNQPQHF. The CDR3 region has the DNA TGTGCCAGCAGCAAATGCAGGACAGGCCAGCACTATAGCAATCAGCCCCAGCATTTT. V and J are TRBV21-1 and TRBJ1-5; TRBD1, as called in the table, went unchecked against the DNA. TRBV21-1 constitutes a pseudogene. CDR3 length equals 19 residues.

The rearrangement links TRBV2 to TRBJ2-7; 11 positions agree with TRBD2. V trimming: 6 bases; J trimming: 2 bases; junction bases outside the gene matches: 6. Germline V gene sequence: CDR1 SNHLY, CDR2 FYNNEI. The CDR3 totals 15 residues. The CDR3 reads CASRPGTSGTYEQYF. In nucleotides, the CDR3 is TGTGCCAGCAGGCCCGGGACTAGCGGAACCTACGAGCAGTACTTC.

This clone appeared once. The chain is built from TRBV30 and TRBJ1-2, with D perhaps TRBD1 (5 bases). The CDR3 loop spans 15 amino acids. Germline CDR1 reads GTSNPN; CDR2 reads SVGIG (reference sequence). Deletions cut 0 bases from V and 2 bases from J, with 13 bases between. This CDR3 is CAWSVQGVVNYGYTF. CDR3 sequence (DNA): TGTGCCTGGAGTGTACAAGGGGTGGTCAACTATGGCTACACCTTC.

This chain uses TRBV4-1 with TRBJ1-2; no firm D call. V was shortened by 4 bases and J by 4 bases, with 13 bases between the two germline ends. The CDR3 length is 14 residues. The germline gives CDR1 MGHRA, CDR2 YSYEKL. The CDR3 protein is CASSPLERSYGYTF. Written as DNA, the CDR3 is TGCGCCAGCAGCCCCCTCGAGCGATCCTATGGCTACACCTTC.

This sequence joins TRBV25-1 and TRBJ2-3, with D maybe TRBD2 (5 bases). V lost 8 bases and J 10 bases, leaving 13 bases between the germline ends. This CDR3 is 11 amino acids long. Germline V gene data show CDR1 as MGHDK and CDR2 as SYGVNS. The CDR3 region is CASSASGAQYF. CDR3 in DNA: TGTGCCAGCTCGGCGTCCGGGGCGCAGTATTTT.

The rearrangement uses TRBV25-1 and TRBJ1-6; possible D gene TRBD1, 5 bases. The V gene lost 4 bases and the J gene lost 16 bases, with 14 bases spanning the gap. Germline assignment: CDR1 MGHDK and CDR2 SYGVNS. This CDR3 spans 12 amino acids. The CDR3 coding sequence is TGTGCCAGCAGTGTCGGGACTAATCATCTCCACTTT. As protein: CASSVGTNHLHF.

The genes are TRBV7-7 and TRBJ2-5; the D gene is possibly TRBD2 (6 bases). The CDR3 has 15 residues. V was cut by 2 bases and J by 1 base, with 11 bases left in between. Germline values: CDR1 SSHAT, CDR2 FNYEAQ (reference sequence). CDR3 coding DNA: TGTGCCAGCAGCTTAAGGGTGGGGGGCCAAGAGACCCAGTACTTC. Protein product: CASSLRVGGQETQYF.

The V and J genes are TRBV5-4 and TRBJ2-7; 9 nucleotides match TRBD1. Unmatched junction bases numbered 0, after V lost 0 bases and J lost 2 bases. The CDR3 consists of 14 residues. Germline V lookup: CDR1 SGHNT, CDR2 YYREEE (reference sequence). The CDR3 nucleotides read TGTGCCAGCAGCTTGGGGGACAGGGCCTACGAGCAGTACTTC. This encodes CASSLGDRAYEQYF.

The chain combines TRBV15 with TRBJ2-1, with a tentative D call TRBD2 (6 bases). V gave up 3 bases and J gave up 3 bases, with 15 bases separating them. Germline-derived CDR1 and CDR2 are LNHNV and YYDKDF (reference sequence). The CDR3 consists of 16 residues. The DNA for the CDR3 is TGTGCCACCAGCAGGGCCTCGGGACTCGTCTACAATGAGCAGTTCTTC. It specifies CATSRASGLVYNEQFF.

This chain joins TRBV18 and TRBJ1-1; 10 bases map to TRBD1. The CDR3 runs to 14 residues. The V gene end was trimmed by 8 bases and the J gene end by 4 bases; junction bases not matched to a gene: 7. Germline CDR1 KGHSH, CDR2 LQKENI. This CDR3 reads CASLGTGVSTEAFF. Written as DNA, the CDR3 is TGTGCCAGCCTGGGGACAGGGGTGAGCACTGAAGCTTTCTTT. Based on the CDR3 plus reference TRBV18 and TRBJ1-1, the full variable domain is NAGVMQNPRHLVRRRGQEARLRCSPMKGHSHVYWYRQLPEEGLKFMVYLQKENIIDESGMPKERFSAEFPKEGPSILRIQQVVRGDSAAYFCASLGTGVSTEAFFGQGTRLTVV.

The gene calls are TRBV7-8 and TRBJ2-3, with 8 bases that match TRBD2. This CDR3 contains 16 residues. V trimming: 1 base; J trimming: 6 bases; junction bases outside the gene matches: 9. In germline, CDR1 is SGHVS, CDR2 FQNEAQ. The CDR3 DNA sequence: TGTGCCAGCAGCTTAGTGGTTAGCGGGGTGCAGGATACGCAGTATTTT. This sequence encodes CASSLVVSGVQDTQYF.